This is a list of T cell receptor beta chains from one sample in a study of cytomegalovirus exposure and HLA in healthy donors. The data were produced by immunoSEQ multiplex PCR, yet TCRdb's version contains in-frame clones alone and is incomplete. The sample has 150,000 to 200,000 clones, roughly nine tenths seen once. Sequencing was carried out using PBMCs. These receptors originate from a boy younger than 10 in good health and CMV-seronegative. CDR3s include the opening cysteine and the closing phenylalanine or tryptophan. D genes are given only for firm matches. The size field is filled for only some rows; it gives once, few, many or a size class.

NA,TRBJ2-7,NA,TRBV9,CASSVAGSGYEQYF,TGTGCCAGCAGCGTAGCCGGCTCCGGGTACGAGCAGTACTTC
NA,TRBJ2-3,NA,TRBV9,CASSTRTSDTQYF,TGTGCCAGCAGCACCCGGACTTCGGATACGCAGTATTTT
NA,TRBJ1-1,NA,TRBV1,CTSSLRRAQGEAFF,TGCACCAGCAGCTTAAGACGGGCCCAGGGTGAAGCTTTCTTT
NA,TRBJ1-3,TRBD1,TRBV5-1,CASSNGRGTGYAGNTIYF,TGCGCCAGCAGTAATGGCCGTGGGACAGGGTATGCTGGAAACACCATATATTTT
NA,TRBJ1-6,TRBD1,TRBV2,CASRAGQGFPLSPLHF,TGTGCCAGCAGGGCGGGACAGGGGTTTCCCTTGTCACCCCTCCACTTT
NA,TRBJ2-7,TRBD1,TRBV7-2,CASSWTGDHYYEQYF,TGTGCCAGCAGCTGGACAGGAGACCACTACTACGAGCAGTACTTC
NA,TRBJ2-2,NA,TRBV19,CASSLANRASGELFF,TGTGCCAGTAGTTTAGCCAACAGGGCGAGCGGGGAGCTGTTTTTT
NA,TRBJ2-5,NA,TRBV6-6,CASSFSAAGETQYF,TGTGCCAGCAGTTTTTCGGCGGCGGGGGAGACCCAGTACTTC
NA,TRBJ2-2,NA,TRBV19,CASSTFGSANTGELFF,TGTGCCAGTAGTACCTTCGGGTCAGCGAACACCGGGGAGCTGTTTTTT
NA,TRBJ2-1,TRBD2,TRBV14,CASSQGIAGERRGNEQFF,TGTGCCAGCAGCCAAGGGATAGCGGGAGAACGCCGGGGCAATGAGCAGTTCTTC
NA,TRBJ2-6,TRBD1,TRBV7-8,CASSLWGQGAHSGANVLTF,TGTGCCAGCAGCTTATGGGGACAGGGGGCCCACTCTGGGGCCAACGTCCTGACTTTC
few,TRBJ2-6,TRBD1,TRBV4-1,CASSYIPGQGAAGANVLTF,TGCGCCAGCAGCTATATACCGGGACAGGGGGCTGCTGGGGCCAACGTCCTGACTTTC
few,TRBJ2-2,NA,TRBV28,CASSGTQITGELFF,TGTGCCAGCAGCGGGACACAAATCACCGGGGAGCTGTTTTTT
NA,TRBJ1-1,NA,TRBV19,CASAPPGGRTEAFF,TGTGCCAGTGCCCCCCCCGGGGGGCGAACTGAAGCTTTCTTT
NA,TRBJ1-2,TRBD1,TRBV7-2,CASSLGQGRGYGYTF,TGTGCCAGCAGCTTAGGACAGGGCCGGGGGTATGGCTACACCTTC
once,TRBJ1-4,TRBD1,TRBV25-1,CASSELFPGQGNPGKLFF,TGTGCCAGCAGTGAATTGTTCCCAGGACAGGGGAACCCGGGGAAACTGTTTTTT
NA,TRBJ1-1,NA,TRBV27,CASSFRQQGSAFF,TGTGCCAGCAGTTTTCGCCAACAGGGTTCAGCTTTCTTT
NA,TRBJ2-7,TRBD1,TRBV29-1,CSVPGGGDEQYF,TGCAGCGTTCCAGGGGGCGGGGACGAGCAGTACTTC
NA,TRBJ2-3,TRBD1,TRBV19,CASSITGVGTDTQYF,TGTGCCAGTAGTATAACAGGGGTGGGAACAGATACGCAGTATTTT
NA,TRBJ1-1,NA,TRBV5-1,CASSLAVSRLEAFF,TGCGCCAGCAGCTTGGCCGTTTCCCGTTTGGAAGCTTTCTTT
NA,TRBJ2-5,NA,TRBV18,CASSPEGGGETQYF,TGTGCCAGCTCACCAGAGGGAGGCGGGGAGACCCAGTACTTC
NA,TRBJ2-5,NA,TRBV7-9,CASSFGEKETQYF,TGTGCCAGCAGCTTCGGGGAGAAGGAGACCCAGTACTTC
NA,TRBJ1-3,NA,TRBV25-1,CASSPGNTIYF,TGTGCCAGCAGTCCAGGAAACACCATATATTTT
NA,TRBJ2-2,NA,TRBV19,CASSIGGAGELFF,TGTGCCAGTAGTATAGGGGGGGCCGGGGAGCTGTTTTTT
once,TRBJ2-5,NA,TRBV5-1,CASRTGPGETQYF,TGCGCCAGCAGGACAGGCCCAGGGGAGACCCAGTACTTC
NA,TRBJ2-5,NA,TRBV5-1,CASTPKQHPKGKQETQYF,TGCGCCAGCACTCCCAAACAGCATCCCAAGGGGAAACAAGAGACCCAGTACTTC
few,TRBJ1-1,NA,TRBV6-5,CASSHDTGNTEAFF,TGTGCCAGCAGTCACGATACGGGGAACACTGAAGCTTTCTTT
NA,TRBJ1-6,NA,TRBV21-1,CASSKTDRGSASPLHF,TGTGCCAGCAGCAAAACGGACAGGGGCTCGGCTTCACCCCTCCACTTT
NA,TRBJ2-5,TRBD2,TRBV9,CASSVTGGETQYF,TGTGCCAGCAGCGTGACGGGGGGGGAGACCCAGTACTTC
NA,TRBJ2-6,TRBD1,TRBV27,CASRGQPQGANVLTF,TGTGCCAGCAGGGGACAGCCTCAGGGGGCCAACGTCCTGACTTTC
NA,TRBJ2-1,TRBD2,TRBV6-5,CATEGLAGYNEQFF,TGTGCCACAGAAGGACTAGCGGGTTACAATGAGCAGTTCTTC
NA,TRBJ2-1,TRBD2,TRBV19,CASSSGRGSDNEQFF,TGTGCCAGTAGTAGTGGGCGGGGGAGCGACAATGAGCAGTTCTTC
NA,TRBJ1-5,NA,TRBV7-9,CASSSGDGFGGQPQHF,TGTGCCAGCAGCTCGGGGGACGGTTTTGGCGGTCAGCCCCAGCATTTT
NA,TRBJ2-2,NA,TRBV11-1,CASSSGFTDLTGELFF,TGTGCCAGCAGCTCAGGGTTCACCGATCTCACCGGGGAGCTGTTTTTT
NA,TRBJ1-5,NA,TRBV5-6,CASSFRGGGLRSNQPQHF,TGTGCCAGCAGCTTTAGGGGGGGCGGACTCAGGAGCAATCAGCCCCAGCATTTT
NA,TRBJ2-3,TRBD1,TRBV6-4,CASSSTGGGTDTQYF,TGTGCCAGCAGTAGTACAGGGGGTGGCACAGATACGCAGTATTTT
NA,TRBJ1-6,NA,TRBV9,CASSDEPGSNSPLHF,TGTGCCAGCAGCGATGAACCGGGAAGCAATTCACCCCTCCACTTT
few,TRBJ2-7,NA,TRBV28,CASSFGTGYEQYF,TGTGCCAGCAGTTTTGGGACTGGTTACGAGCAGTACTTC
NA,TRBJ2-7,NA,TRBV7-9,CASSLAGAYEQYF,TGTGCCAGCAGCTTAGCAGGGGCCTACGAGCAGTACTTC
NA,TRBJ1-4,TRBD1,TRBV7-9,CASSGQGAEKLFF,TGTGCCAGCAGTGGACAGGGGGCGGAAAAACTGTTTTTT
NA,TRBJ2-4,NA,TRBV15,CATSRDQIGGAKNIQYF,TGTGCCACCAGCAGAGATCAGATAGGGGGAGCCAAAAACATTCAGTACTTC
NA,TRBJ1-6,TRBD1,TRBV6-5,CASSPGTVLGSPLHF,TGTGCCAGCAGCCCCGGGACAGTTTTAGGATCACCCCTCCACTTT
NA,TRBJ1-1,NA,TRBV14,CASSSTLRGNTEAFF,TGTGCCAGCAGCTCAACCTTACGGGGTAACACTGAAGCTTTCTTT
NA,TRBJ1-5,TRBD1,TRBV9,CASSRGPNQPQHF,TGTGCCAGCAGCAGGGGGCCCAACCAGCCCCAGCATTTT
NA,TRBJ1-2,NA,TRBV27,CASPSGGYTF,TGTGCCAGCCCCTCCGGGGGCTACACCTTC
NA,TRBJ1-4,NA,TRBV5-1,CASTRGGDEKLFF,TGCGCCAGCACCAGGGGTGGGGATGAAAAACTGTTTTTT
NA,TRBJ2-3,NA,TRBV7-9,CSSSFGGGEMDTQYF,TGTTCCAGCAGCTTCGGCGGGGGCGAGATGGATACGCAGTATTTT
NA,TRBJ2-3,TRBD2,TRBV7-8,CASSLGRRGGTDTQYF,TGTGCCAGCAGCTTAGGTCGGCGGGGGGGCACAGATACGCAGTATTTT
once,TRBJ2-1,NA,TRBV5-1,CASSSHPGSELFF,TGCGCCAGCAGCTCCCACCCCGGGAGCGAGCTGTTCTTC
NA,TRBJ1-1,TRBD1,TRBV30,CAWSWTGLNTEAFF,TGTGCCTGGAGTTGGACAGGCTTGAACACTGAAGCTTTCTTT
NA,TRBJ2-5,NA,TRBV18,CASSPTLQGKETQYF,TGTGCCAGCTCACCTACCTTACAGGGTAAAGAGACCCAGTACTTC
few,TRBJ1-1,NA,TRBV7-9,CASSSQENTEAFF,TGTGCCAGCAGCTCACAGGAGAACACTGAAGCTTTCTTT